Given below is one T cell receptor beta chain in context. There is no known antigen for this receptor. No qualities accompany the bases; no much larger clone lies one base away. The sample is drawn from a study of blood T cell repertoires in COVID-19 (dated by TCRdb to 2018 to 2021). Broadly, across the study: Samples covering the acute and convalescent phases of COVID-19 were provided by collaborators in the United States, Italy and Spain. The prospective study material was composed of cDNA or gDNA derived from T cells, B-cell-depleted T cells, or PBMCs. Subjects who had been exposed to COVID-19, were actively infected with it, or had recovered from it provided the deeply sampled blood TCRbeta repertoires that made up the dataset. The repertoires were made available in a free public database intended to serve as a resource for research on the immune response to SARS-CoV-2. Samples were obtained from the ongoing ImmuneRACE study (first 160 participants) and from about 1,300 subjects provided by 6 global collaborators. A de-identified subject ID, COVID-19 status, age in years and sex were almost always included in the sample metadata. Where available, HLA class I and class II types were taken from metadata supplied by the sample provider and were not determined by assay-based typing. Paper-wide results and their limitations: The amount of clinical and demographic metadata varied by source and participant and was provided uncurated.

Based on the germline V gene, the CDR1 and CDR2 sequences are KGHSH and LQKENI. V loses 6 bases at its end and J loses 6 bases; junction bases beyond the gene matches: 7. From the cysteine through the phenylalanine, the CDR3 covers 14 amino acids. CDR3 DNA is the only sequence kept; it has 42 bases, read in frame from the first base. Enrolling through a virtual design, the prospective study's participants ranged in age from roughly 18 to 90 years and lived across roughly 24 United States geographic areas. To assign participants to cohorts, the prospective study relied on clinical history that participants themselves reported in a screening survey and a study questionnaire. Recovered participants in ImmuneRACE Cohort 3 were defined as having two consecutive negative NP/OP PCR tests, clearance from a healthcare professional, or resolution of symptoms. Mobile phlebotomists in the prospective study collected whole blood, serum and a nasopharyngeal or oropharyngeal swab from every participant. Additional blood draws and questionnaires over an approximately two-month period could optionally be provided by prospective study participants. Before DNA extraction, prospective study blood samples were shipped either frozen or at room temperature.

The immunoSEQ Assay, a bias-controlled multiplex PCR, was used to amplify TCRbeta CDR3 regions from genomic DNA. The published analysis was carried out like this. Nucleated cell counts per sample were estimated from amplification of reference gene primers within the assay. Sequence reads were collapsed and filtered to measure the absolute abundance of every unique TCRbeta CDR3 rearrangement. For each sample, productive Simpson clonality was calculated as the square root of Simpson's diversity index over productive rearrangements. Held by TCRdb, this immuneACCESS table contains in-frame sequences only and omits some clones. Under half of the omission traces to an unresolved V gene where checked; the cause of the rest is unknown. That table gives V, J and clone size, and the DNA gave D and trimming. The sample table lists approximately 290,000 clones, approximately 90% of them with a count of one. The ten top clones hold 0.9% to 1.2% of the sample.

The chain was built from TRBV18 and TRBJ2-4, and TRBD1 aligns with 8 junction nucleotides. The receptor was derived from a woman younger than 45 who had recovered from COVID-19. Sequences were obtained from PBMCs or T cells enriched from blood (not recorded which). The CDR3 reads CASSPGQGGNIQYF. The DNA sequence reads TGTGCCAGCTCCCCCGGACAGGGCGGAAACATTCAGTACTTC.